The clone carrying this TCR beta chain has ten or more counts. The CDR3 regions of TCR beta were amplified from RNA transcripts. The TCR CDR3 first-round RT-PCR relied on the HTBI primer set. TCRdb analysed the multiplex PCR reads with MiXCR anew, one entry per CDR3 protein. The repertoire has under 250,000 distinct CDR3 sequences, over 15% of them found once; the top ten carry 50%. Germline loops: CDR1 MNHNS, CDR2 SASEGT. The V segment lost 5 bases and the J segment 4 bases; nucleotides outside the gene matches: 6. CDR3 length: 15 amino acids. This sample was included in a study of T cells in Graves' hyperthyroidism and ophthalmopathy.

The chain joins TRBV6-1 to TRBJ2-3; 10 nucleotides match TRBD2. The clonotype originates from a man between 50 and 59 years old with Graves' hyperthyroidism. Sequenced material: blood. The CDR3 here is CASSRTSGEADTQYF. CDR3 DNA sequence: TGTGCCAGCAGTCGGACTAGCGGTGAGGCAGATACGCAGTATTTT.